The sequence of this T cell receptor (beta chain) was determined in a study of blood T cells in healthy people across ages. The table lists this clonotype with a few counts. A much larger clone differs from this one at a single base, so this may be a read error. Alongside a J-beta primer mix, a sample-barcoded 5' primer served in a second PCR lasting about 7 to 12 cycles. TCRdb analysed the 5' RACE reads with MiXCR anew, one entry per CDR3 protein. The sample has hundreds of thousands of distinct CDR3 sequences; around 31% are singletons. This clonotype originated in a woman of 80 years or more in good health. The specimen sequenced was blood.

The CDR3 DNA reads TGTGCCAGCAGCTTCCCCCAGGGTGGGAGTAGTCAGACCCAGTTCTTC. Its protein product is CASSFPQGGSSQTQFF. This sequence joins TRBV7-2 and TRBJ2-1; D is perhaps TRBD1 or TRBD2 (5 bases each). The germline gives CDR1 SGHTA, CDR2 FQGNSA. The V end was cut by 3 bases, the J end by 13 bases, with 25 bases between. This CDR3 region has 16 residues.